What follows are 30 T cell receptor beta chains derived from one specimen sequenced in a study of tumor-infiltrating lymphocytes in localized non-small cell lung cancer. The table came from immunoSEQ multiplex PCR; TCRdb's copy has only in-frame clones and leaves some out. The table includes fewer than 25,000 clones, approximately 73% detected once. Sequencing input: lung tumor tissue. The source of these receptors is a human donor with non-small cell lung cancer.

This chain connects TRBV15 to TRBJ2-3; no clear D gene. The CDR3 spans 17 residues. Germline CDR1 and CDR2: LNHNV and YYDKDF (reference sequence). V was pared by 0 bases and J by 6 bases, with 19 bases between. The CDR3 coding sequence is TGTGCCACCAGCAGAGATTTACCTGGCGGCGTCGGGGATACGCAGTATTTT. Translation gives CATSRDLPGGVGDTQYF.

The chain joins TRBV6-1 to TRBJ1-6; 8 nucleotides match TRBD1. There are 15 residues in the CDR3. Trimming removed 5 bases from V and 7 bases from J; junction bases left unmatched: 7. The germline CDR1 and CDR2 sequences are MNHNS and SASEGT. CDR3 DNA: TGTGCCAGCAGTATAACAGGGGGTACAAATTCACCCCTCCACTTT. It specifies CASSITGGTNSPLHF.

The rearrangement links TRBV6-5 to TRBJ2-7, with 12 bases aligning to TRBD2. The CDR3 is made up of 15 amino acids. Losses at the gene ends were 4 bases for V and 4 bases for J; bases not matched to a gene: 5. The germline gives CDR1 MNHEY, CDR2 SVGAGI. CDR3 sequence reads: CASSSLAGGKYEQYF. The CDR3 DNA reads TGTGCCAGCAGTTCACTAGCGGGGGGAAAGTACGAGCAGTACTTC.

J is TRBJ2-3 and V is TRBV10-1; D remains unclear. Trimming pared 0 bases from V and 2 bases from J, leaving 9 bases between. This CDR3 region has 15 residues. CDR1 WNHNN and CDR2 SYGVQD come from the germline V gene (reference sequence). CDR3 residues: CASSESTQHTDTQYF. The CDR3 DNA sequence: TGCGCCAGCAGTGAGTCGACTCAACACACAGATACGCAGTATTTT.

The CDR3 here is CASSQWGQPSSGNTIYF. CDR3 DNA: TGCGCCAGCAGCCAATGGGGACAGCCGAGCTCTGGAAACACCATATATTTT. The gene calls are TRBV4-1 and TRBJ1-3; TRBD1 aligns across 7 bases. Per the germline V gene, CDR1 is MGHRA and CDR2 is YSYEKL. This CDR3 has 17 amino acids. The trim removed 2 bases at V and 0 bases at J, leaving 7 bases unmatched.

The genes are TRBV2 and TRBJ1-1; 7 bases align to TRBD1. Looked up from germline, CDR1 is SNHLY and CDR2 is FYNNEI. The CDR3 has 16 amino acids. The V and J ends lost 4 bases and 0 bases, in that order; junction bases with no gene match: 8. As DNA, the CDR3 is TGTGCCAGCAGTGTTTCAGGGGGTGGGCTGAACACTGAAGCTTTCTTT. This translates into CASSVSGGGLNTEAFF. The full variable domain, its missing parts supplied by reference TRBV2 and TRBJ1-1, is EPEVTQTPSHQVTQMGQEVILRCVPISNHLYFYWYRQILGQKVEFLVSFYNNEISEKSEIFDDQFSVERPDGSNFTLKIRSTKLEDSAMYFCASSVSGGGLNTEAFFGQGTRLTVV.

The V and J genes are TRBV5-6 and TRBJ2-6; TRBD2 might be the D (5 bases). Looked up from germline, CDR1 is SGHDT and CDR2 is YYEEEE. The CDR3 consists of 18 residues. Trimming cost V 0 bases and J 2 bases, with 15 bases left between them. The CDR3 coding sequence is TGTGCCAGCAGCTTGGGAGGAGGCCATAGGGCTGGGGCCAACGTCCTGACTTTC. This translates into CASSLGGGHRAGANVLTF.

This clone was seen more than once but under ten times. The CDR3 nucleotides read TGCGCCAGCAGTCCTACACTGATGGGGGCCGGGGAGCTGTTTTTT. This gives the protein CASSPTLMGAGELFF. The chain carries TRBV10-1 and TRBJ2-2, with D tentatively TRBD1 or TRBD2 (5 bases each). The CDR3 extends over 15 amino acids. CDR1 is WNHNN and CDR2 is SYGVQD in the germline V gene (reference sequence). Between the trimmed V and J ends, which lost 5 bases and 6 bases, there was a span of 16 bases.

This clone is a singleton in its sample. V usage is TRBV4-3 and J usage is TRBJ2-2, with D maybe TRBD1 (6 bases). Between the trimmed V and J ends, which lost 0 bases and 9 bases, there was a span of 11 bases. The CDR3 length is 14 residues. Per the germline V gene, CDR1 is LGHNA and CDR2 is YSLEER. DNA for the CDR3: TGCGCCAGCAGCCAAGACATGGGGGCCAGGGAGCTGTTTTTT. Translation gives CASSQDMGARELFF.

The V and J genes are TRBV7-9 and TRBJ1-3; D remains unclear. Germline-derived CDR1 and CDR2 are SEHNR and FQNEAQ (reference sequence). V lost 5 bases and J 0 bases, leaving 8 bases between the germline ends. This CDR3 comprises 14 residues. The CDR3: CASSGSGSGNTIYF. In DNA, the CDR3 is TGTGCCAGCAGCGGGTCGGGCTCTGGAAACACCATATATTTT.

The rearrangement joins TRBV7-9 to TRBJ2-2; perhaps TRBD2 as D (5 bases). This CDR3 is 16 amino acids long. Germline loops: CDR1 SEHNR, CDR2 FQNEAQ (reference sequence). The V end was cut by 4 bases, the J end by 3 bases, with 15 bases between. The CDR3 DNA is TGTGCCAGCAGCTCGATATTACTAGTCGACACCGGGGAGCTGTTTTTT. Translating it yields CASSSILLVDTGELFF.

Only one count was recorded for this clone. V gene TRBV28 combines with J gene TRBJ2-7, with 7 bases lining up with TRBD1. The trim removed 4 bases at V and 6 bases at J, leaving 9 bases unmatched. Per the germline V gene, CDR1 is MDHEN and CDR2 is SYDVKM. This CDR3 has 14 residues. DNA for the CDR3: TGTGCCAGCAGTTCTGGGACAGCCGCTCGCGAGCAGTACTTC. Amino acid sequence: CASSSGTAAREQYF.

The chain has TRBV11-3 and TRBJ2-1, with 9 positions matching TRBD1. The CDR3 is made up of 14 amino acids. CDR1 SGHNT and CDR2 YENEEA come from the germline V gene. J lost 6 bases, V lost 4 bases, and 4 bases had no gene match. The CDR3 coding sequence is TGTGCCAGCAGCTCGGACAGGGGAAGCAATGAGCAGTTCTTC. Amino acids: CASSSDRGSNEQFF.

This clone occurred a few times. The J gene is TRBJ1-4, the V gene TRBV5-1; D remains ambiguous. Between the trimmed V and J ends, which lost 0 bases and 7 bases, there was a span of 13 bases. CDR3 size: 15 residues. Germline assignment: CDR1 SGHRS and CDR2 YFSETQ. The CDR3 loop reads CASSLAGRVGEKLFF. CDR3 coding DNA: TGCGCCAGCAGCTTGGCCGGCCGGGTTGGTGAAAAACTGTTTTTT.

This clone occurred once. The rearrangement links TRBV30 to TRBJ1-2; TRBD1 matches at 8 bases. The CDR3 length is 13 residues. Trimming took 0 bases from V and 6 from J; bases not matched to a gene: 3. From germline, CDR1 is GTSNPN and CDR2 SVGIG (reference sequence). DNA of the CDR3: TGTGCCTGGAGTGTAACAGGGGGGCATGGCTACACCTTC. Amino acids: CAWSVTGGHGYTF.

In this sample, this clone turned up once. CDR3: CASSRQGSGSYEQYF. The CDR3 DNA is TGTGCCAGCAGCAGACAGGGGAGTGGGTCCTACGAGCAGTACTTC. The V gene is TRBV28, the J gene TRBJ2-7; 8 positions match TRBD1. In germline, CDR1 is MDHEN, CDR2 SYDVKM. J lost 1 base, V lost 6 bases, and 8 bases had no gene match. This CDR3 is built from 15 residues.

This sequence joins TRBV5-1 and TRBJ1-1, with no clear D. Germline values: CDR1 SGHRS, CDR2 YFSETQ. The V and J ends lost 4 bases and 3 bases respectively, with 4 bases between them. There are 11 residues in the CDR3. The CDR3 is CASSSDTEAFF. CDR3 sequence (DNA): TGCGCCAGCAGCAGTGACACTGAAGCTTTCTTT.

This chain connects TRBV5-4 to TRBJ1-2; no definite D call. V was pared by 4 bases and J by 0 bases, with 13 bases between. Germline CDR1 and CDR2: SGHNT and YYREEE (reference sequence). CDR3 size: 15 residues. The CDR3 region has the DNA TGTGCCAGCAGCCCCCTGACGGGAGCTAACTATGGCTACACCTTC. It codes for CASSPLTGANYGYTF.

The chain couples TRBV19 to TRBJ1-1; D is undetermined. V lost 7 bases and J lost 0, with 15 bases in between. Germline V CDR1 and CDR2: LNHDA, SQIVND (reference sequence). The CDR3 length is 15 residues. CDR3 residues: CASTPFREMNTEAFF. The CDR3 nucleotides read TGTGCCAGTACCCCGTTCAGAGAGATGAACACTGAAGCTTTCTTT.

The chain employs TRBV9 and TRBJ2-7, with D unclear. Germline V gives CDR1 SGDLS, CDR2 YYNGEE. The CDR3 sequence is 15 residues long. V was pared by 0 bases and J by 7 bases, with 17 bases between. Here the CDR3 reads CASSVDAGVKREQYF. As DNA, the CDR3 is TGTGCCAGCAGCGTAGATGCCGGAGTGAAGAGGGAGCAGTACTTC.

The chain combines TRBV2 with TRBJ2-7; TRBD2 matches 11 bases. CDR3 length equals 14 residues. CDR1 and CDR2 (germline): SNHLY, FYNNEI. J was trimmed by 6 bases and V by 6 bases; bases with no gene match: 7. The chain's CDR3 is CASSLLAGESEQYF. CDR3 nucleotide sequence: TGTGCCAGCAGCTTACTAGCGGGGGAAAGCGAGCAGTACTTC.

This clone was detected once. The chain employs TRBV5-1 and TRBJ2-4; a weak D match, TRBD1 (5 bases). In germline, CDR1 is SGHRS, CDR2 YFSETQ. The CDR3 sequence is 16 residues long. Trimming cost V 0 bases and J 3 bases, with 13 bases left between them. The DNA for the CDR3 is TGCGCCAGCAGCTTGGAAGGGGTTGGCGGCAAAAACATTCAGTACTTC. Amino acids: CASSLEGVGGKNIQYF.

The chain uses TRBV10-2 and TRBJ2-7; possible D gene TRBD2, 6 bases. The CDR3 has 13 amino acids. The germline CDR1 and CDR2 sequences are WSHSY and SAAADI. The V end was cut by 8 bases, the J end by 2 bases, with 13 bases between. The CDR3 bases are TGCGCCAGCGCGGGACTTGACACCTACGAGCAGTACTTC. It codes for CASAGLDTYEQYF.

This CDR3 is CASSQGTGKNEKLFF. The CDR3, as DNA: TGCGCCAGCAGCCAAGGGACAGGGAAAAATGAAAAACTGTTTTTT. The gene calls are TRBV5-1 and TRBJ1-4, with 9 bases fitting TRBD1. The V and J ends lost 4 bases and 5 bases, in that order; junction bases with no gene match: 6. This CDR3 has 15 amino acids. Germline-derived CDR1 and CDR2 are SGHRS and YFSETQ.

The CDR3 DNA follows: TGTGCCAGCAGCAACCCGGCGGATCCCCTCCACTTT. It encodes CASSNPADPLHF. J is TRBJ1-6 and V is TRBV7-2; D is undetermined. The CDR3 length is 12 residues. V was clipped by 5 bases and J by 13 bases, with 12 bases between them. Germline assignment: CDR1 SGHTA and CDR2 FQGNSA.

V is TRBV25-1 and J is TRBJ2-2; D unclear. Germline CDR1 and CDR2: MGHDK and SYGVNS. The CDR3 length is 14 residues. Trimming pared 2 bases from V and 4 bases from J, leaving 8 bases between. The DNA of the CDR3 is TGTGCCAGCAGTGAAGGGGTTAGCACCGGGGAGCTGTTTTTT. Translation gives CASSEGVSTGELFF.

The genes are TRBV7-2 and TRBJ2-5, with D maybe TRBD2 (6 bases). Germline-derived CDR1 and CDR2 are SGHTA and FQGNSA. V was cut by 2 bases and J by 5 bases, with 15 bases left in between. The length of the CDR3 is 15 residues. CDR3 bases: TGTGCCAGCAGCTTACTCGGGACTCTTTACGAGACCCAGTACTTC. Translated: CASSLLGTLYETQYF.

This clone was counted once. V is TRBV2 and J is TRBJ2-7; the match to TRBD2 covers 13 bases. Germline V gives CDR1 SNHLY, CDR2 FYNNEI. Trimming took 10 bases from V and 0 from J; bases not matched to a gene: 12. The CDR3 contains 17 residues. The CDR3, as DNA: TGTGCCACCAGGAGGTGGACTAGCGGGGGAAACTCCTACGAGCAGTACTTC. Its protein product is CATRRWTSGGNSYEQYF.

The CDR3 DNA follows: TGCAGCGTTGAATTGAAGCGGACTGATACGCAGTATTTT. Translated, it gives CSVELKRTDTQYF. The rearrangement joins TRBV29-1 to TRBJ2-3; TRBD2 is a possible D gene (5 bases). The V end was cut by 2 bases, the J end by 6 bases, with 12 bases between. The V gene's germline CDR1 is SQVTM and CDR2 ANQGSEA. This CDR3 region has 13 residues.

This clone was recorded a few times. This chain uses TRBV29-1 with TRBJ2-1; D could derive from TRBD1 or TRBD2 (5 bases each). V lost 4 bases, J lost 6 bases, and 7 bases lay in between. Germline CDR1 and CDR2: SQVTM and ANQGSEA. This CDR3 comprises 11 residues. DNA of the CDR3: TGCAGCGTTGTTGGGGGCAATGAGCAGTTCTTC. Encoded protein: CSVVGGNEQFF.